A single sample gave rise to the 27 T cell receptor beta chains below, sequenced in a study of T cell repertoires in cytomegalovirus infection. TCRdb reprocessed the reads via MiXCR and lists one record per CDR3 protein. The repertoire holds around 34,000 distinct CDR3 sequences, with less than 60% as singletons. These receptors' antigens are unknown. The material was CD8+ T cells from cultured PBMCs, obtained from culture after CMV antigen stimulation. These receptors were taken from a human donor in good health (CMV status not recorded). Some clones in this sample may be carry-over from other donors' samples.

V is TRBV27 and J is TRBJ1-1; 12 bases are shared with TRBD1. The CDR3 has 15 residues. The germline CDR1 and CDR2 sequences are MNHEY and SMNVEV (reference sequence). Germline trimming cut 8 bases from V and 4 bases from J; bases unmatched to any gene: 8. The CDR3 spells CASVGRDRGRTEAFF. The CDR3 DNA sequence: TGTGCCAGCGTGGGCCGGGACAGGGGGCGCACTGAAGCTTTCTTT.

The chain uses TRBV20-1 and TRBJ1-2, with D tentatively TRBD1 (6 bases). This CDR3 has 15 amino acids. Between the trimmed V and J ends, which lost 2 bases and 2 bases, there was a span of 15 bases. CDR1 DFQATT and CDR2 SNEGSKA come from the germline V gene (reference sequence). For the CDR3, the DNA is TGCAGTGCTAGACGACGGGGACACGGCAACTATGGCTACACCTTC. Translated: CSARRRGHGNYGYTF.

CDR3: CASSEGQVNQPQHF. For the CDR3, the DNA is TGTGCCAGCTCAGAGGGACAGGTCAATCAGCCCCAGCATTTT. The chain links TRBV18 to TRBJ1-5; the match to TRBD1 covers 8 bases. The ends lost 5 bases at V and 3 bases at J; junction bases unmatched: 3. CDR3 length equals 14 residues. The germline gives CDR1 KGHSH, CDR2 LQKENI.

This chain connects TRBV7-6 to TRBJ1-3; the D is unclear. The V end was cut by 3 bases, the J end by 0 bases, with 18 bases between. The germline V gene encodes CDR1 SGHVS and CDR2 FNYEAQ. The CDR3 length is 18 residues. Written as DNA, the CDR3 is TGTGCCAGCAGCTTTGGGAACGAACCTTGGTCCTCTGGAAACACCATATATTTT. It is translated as CASSFGNEPWSSGNTIYF.

The V gene is TRBV11-2, the J gene TRBJ1-1; D remains unclear. Trimming pared 2 bases from V and 1 base from J, leaving 14 bases between. The CDR3 runs to 16 residues. Germline V lookup: CDR1 SGHAT, CDR2 FQNNGV. The CDR3 here is CASSLSYDPGNTEAFF. The CDR3 region has the DNA TGTGCCAGCAGCTTATCTTACGACCCGGGGAACACTGAAGCTTTCTTT.

The chain employs TRBV6-6 and TRBJ2-7; no clear D gene. V was trimmed by 0 bases and J by 5 bases, leaving 5 bases between them. Per the germline V gene, CDR1 is MNHNY and CDR2 is SVGAGI (reference sequence). The CDR3 extends over 12 amino acids. CDR3: CASSYSNHEQYF. CDR3 bases: TGTGCCAGCAGTTACTCCAATCACGAGCAGTACTTC.

This clonotype was seen at least ten times. The V call is TRBV2, the J call TRBJ2-2, with a tentative D call TRBD2 (5 bases). Germline V gene data show CDR1 as SNHLY and CDR2 as FYNNEI. V was trimmed by 8 bases and J by 2 bases, leaving 15 bases between them. The CDR3 extends over 15 amino acids. The CDR3, as DNA: TGTGCCAGCTTGACCCTCCGGGGAAACACCGGGGAGCTGTTTTTT. Translated, it gives CASLTLRGNTGELFF.

The chain has TRBV28 and TRBJ1-2; TRBD1 matches at 7 bases. In germline, CDR1 is MDHEN, CDR2 SYDVKM. The CDR3 spans 13 residues. Trimming cost V 11 bases and J 4 bases; bases outside gene matches: 10. The CDR3 protein is CAYSRQGGYGYTF. For the CDR3, the DNA is TGTGCCTACTCGCGGCAGGGGGGCTATGGCTACACCTTC.

The chain combines TRBV11-2 with TRBJ2-1; no clear D. Germline CDR1 reads SGHAT; CDR2 reads FQNNGV. The CDR3 totals 16 residues. With 1 base removed from V and 0 bases from J, the gap between germline ends came to 10 bases. For the CDR3, the DNA is TGTGCCAGCAGCTTAGGAGCCGAGAGCTCCTACAATGAGCAGTTCTTC. Translated, it gives CASSLGAESSYNEQFF.

This sequence joins TRBV7-6 and TRBJ1-6; D not certain. This CDR3 has 12 amino acids. V gave up 1 base and J gave up 7 bases, with 2 bases separating them. From germline, CDR1 is SGHVS and CDR2 FNYEAQ. CDR3 region: CASSLGNSPLHF. The CDR3 DNA follows: TGTGCCAGCAGCTTAGGAAATTCACCCCTCCACTTT.

The CDR3 DNA reads TGTGCCAGCAGCCTAAAGAGGGGGATCGGCACTGAAGCTTTCTTT. Encoded protein: CASSLKRGIGTEAFF. The chain employs TRBV7-4 and TRBJ1-1; tentative D call: TRBD1 (6 bases). The germline V gene encodes CDR1 SGHVT and CDR2 SQSDAQ. The ends were cut back, 5 bases at V and 4 bases at J, with 17 bases in the middle. The CDR3 spans 15 residues.

V and J are TRBV11-2 and TRBJ2-3; the D is unclear. The CDR3 runs 15 residues. V gave up 4 bases and J gave up 0 bases, with 11 bases separating them. Germline V lookup: CDR1 SGHAT, CDR2 FQNNGV. CDR3 in amino acids: CASSSLRASTDTQYF. CDR3 in DNA: TGTGCCAGCAGCTCCTTGAGAGCTAGCACAGATACGCAGTATTTT.

This clonotype was recorded at least ten times. This chain links TRBV6-1 with TRBJ2-3; TRBD1 matches at 9 bases. V gave up 6 bases and J gave up 3 bases; unmatched junction bases: 1. The CDR3 covers 13 residues. Germline lookup yields CDR1 MNHNS and CDR2 SASEGT. The CDR3, as DNA: TGTGCCAGCAGGACAGGGGGAACAGATACGCAGTATTTT. Amino acids: CASRTGGTDTQYF.

The rearrangement joins TRBV7-2 to TRBJ1-1, with 9 bases aligning to TRBD1. This CDR3 is built from 16 residues. V lost 5 bases and J lost 1; bases outside the gene matches: 8. Germline CDR1 SGHTA, CDR2 FQGNSA. The CDR3 DNA follows: TGTGCCAGCAGCCAAAAAGGGACAGGGAAGAACACTGAAGCTTTCTTT. Residues: CASSQKGTGKNTEAFF.

This clonotype was detected ten times or more. V gene TRBV19 combines with J gene TRBJ2-1; 7 nucleotides align to TRBD1. This CDR3 comprises 18 residues. After removal of 4 bases from V and 4 bases from J, the junction contained 16 bases not matched to a gene. Germline V gives CDR1 LNHDA, CDR2 SQIVND (reference sequence). This chain's CDR3 is CASSTRTLDRDPYNEQFF. The CDR3 nucleotides read TGTGCCAGTAGTACCCGGACTCTCGACAGGGACCCATACAATGAGCAGTTCTTC.

This clonotype appeared many times. V gene TRBV28 combines with J gene TRBJ1-6; 10 bases agree with TRBD1. Germline assignment: CDR1 MDHEN and CDR2 SYDVKM. Trimming at V came to 3 bases and at J to 9 bases, leaving 8 bases not matched to a gene. This CDR3 is 16 amino acids long. CDR3 sequence (DNA): TGTGCCAGCAGTTTTCTTCCCGGACAGGGGGTTTCACCCCTCCACTTT. This encodes CASSFLPGQGVSPLHF.

This clonotype occurred a few times. The rearrangement uses TRBV29-1 and TRBJ2-3, with 7 bases lining up with TRBD1. V lost 7 bases, J lost 6 bases, and 13 bases stayed unmatched. CDR1 and CDR2 from the germline V gene are SQVTM and ANQGSEA. This CDR3 is built from 14 residues. CDR3: CSELRTGTEDTQYF. The CDR3 bases are TGCAGCGAGCTACGGACAGGAACGGAGGATACGCAGTATTTT.

The chain combines TRBV28 with TRBJ2-7; a possible D gene is TRBD1 (6 bases). V gave up 3 bases and J gave up 1 base, with 13 bases separating them. The CDR3 runs 15 residues. Germline-derived CDR1 and CDR2 are MDHEN and SYDVKM. CDR3 sequence reads: CASSLLRTASYEQYF. In DNA form, the CDR3 reads TGTGCCAGCAGTTTGTTAAGGACAGCGTCCTACGAGCAGTACTTC.

The J gene is TRBJ2-3, the V gene TRBV7-3; TRBD2 matches 12 bases. Germline loops: CDR1 SGHTA, CDR2 FQGTGA. J lost 4 bases, V lost 5 bases, and 10 bases had no gene match. This CDR3 spans 17 amino acids. The CDR3 spells CASSLPGLAGEADTQYF. CDR3 DNA: TGTGCCAGCAGCCTACCGGGACTAGCGGGCGAGGCAGATACGCAGTATTTT.

V usage is TRBV5-4 and J usage is TRBJ2-3; TRBD2 matches at 10 bases. J gave up 1 base and V 8 bases, and 4 bases lay outside the gene matches. The CDR3 is 14 residues long. Looked up from germline, CDR1 is SGHNT and CDR2 is YYREEE (reference sequence). CDR3 in amino acids: CASTGTSGTDTQYF. The CDR3 coding sequence is TGTGCCAGTACCGGGACTAGCGGCACAGATACGCAGTATTTT.

V usage is TRBV25-1 and J usage is TRBJ1-4; D uncertain. The CDR3 length is 10 residues. Germline V gene lookup returns CDR1 MGHDK and CDR2 SYGVNS. The germline V and J ends were trimmed by 8 bases and 10 bases, with 8 bases remaining between them. Written as DNA, the CDR3 is TGTGCCAGCGGCAGTGGAAAACTGTTTTTT. It is translated as CASGSGKLFF.

CDR3 amino acids: CASSSLRDSPEAFF. As DNA, the CDR3 is TGTGCCAGCAGCTCCCTCCGGGACAGCCCTGAAGCTTTCTTT. J is TRBJ1-1 and V is TRBV7-6, with TRBD1 matching over 7 bases. The CDR3 runs to 14 residues. Trimming took 4 bases from V and 6 from J; bases not matched to a gene: 8. The V gene's germline CDR1 is SGHVS and CDR2 FNYEAQ.

This sequence joins TRBV11-1 and TRBJ2-7; 8 bases match TRBD1. Per germline, CDR1 SGHAT and CDR2 FQDESV (reference sequence). The CDR3 spans 15 residues. V was pared by 5 bases and J by 1 base, with 7 bases of the junction left unmatched. The CDR3 DNA reads as TGTGCCAGCAGCCTAAACGGACAGGGTTCCTACGAGCAGTACTTC. Its translation is CASSLNGQGSYEQYF.

This clonotype was counted only a few times. This rearrangement joins TRBV7-9 to TRBJ1-3, with TRBD1 matching over 11 bases. Germline V lookup: CDR1 SEHNR, CDR2 FQNEAQ (reference sequence). The CDR3 has 18 residues. V gave up 5 bases and J gave up 0 bases; unmatched junction bases: 9. CDR3 DNA sequence: TGTGCCAGCAGCCCGAGACGGACAGGGGGCGGCTCTGGAAACACCATATATTTT. Translating it yields CASSPRRTGGGSGNTIYF.

The V and J genes are TRBV6-5 and TRBJ1-1; tentatively, D is TRBD1 (5 bases). The CDR3 runs to 16 residues. V was trimmed by 0 bases and J by 0 bases, leaving 11 bases between them. CDR1 is MNHEY, CDR2 SVGAGI, per germline. CDR3: CASSYSGHLMNTEAFF. CDR3 DNA: TGTGCCAGCAGTTACTCAGGACATCTCATGAACACTGAAGCTTTCTTT.

In its sample, this clonotype was seen a few times. The genes are TRBV12-3 or TRBV12-4 and TRBJ1-3, with no clear D. The CDR3 totals 15 residues. V lost 6 bases, J lost 0 bases, and 12 bases lay in between. The CDR3: CASSSSGFSGNTIYF. The CDR3 DNA follows: TGTGCCAGCAGCTCTTCAGGATTCTCTGGAAACACCATATATTTT.

This rearrangement joins TRBV20-1 to TRBJ1-1; 7 nucleotides match TRBD1. The CDR3 length is 12 residues. The germline V gene has CDR1 DFQATT and CDR2 SNEGSKA (reference sequence). V trimming: 3 bases; J trimming: 3 bases; junction bases outside the gene matches: 1. CDR3 DNA sequence: TGCAGTGCTAGTGACAGGGACACTGAAGCTTTCTTT. Translating it yields CSASDRDTEAFF.